Listed below are T cell receptor beta chains from one sample, sequenced in a study of cytomegalovirus exposure and HLA in healthy donors. Profiling relied on immunoSEQ multiplex PCR, and the TCRdb table lists in-frame clones only, not all of them. The sample includes 110,000 to 150,000 clones, 70% of them seen just once. The sequencing input was PBMCs. The source is a woman aged 55-75 years in good health and CMV-seropositive. Both conserved end residues are part of each CDR3. Fields, in order: J gene, D gene, clone size, V gene, CDR3 protein. D genes are given only for firm matches. A row's size may be missing; if present it is once, few, many or a size class.

j_call: TRBJ2-7
d_call: .
clone_size: .
v_call: TRBV5-5
cdr3_aa: CASSFLNSYEQYF

j_call: TRBJ1-2
d_call: TRBD1
clone_size: .
v_call: TRBV6-1
cdr3_aa: CASSPPWDRVDGYTF

j_call: TRBJ1-1
d_call: TRBD1
clone_size: .
v_call: TRBV28
cdr3_aa: CASSLGPGQGKVGLGTEAFF

j_call: TRBJ2-2
d_call: TRBD1
clone_size: once
v_call: TRBV5-4
cdr3_aa: CASSQGQGGGTGELFF

j_call: TRBJ2-1
d_call: TRBD2
clone_size: .
v_call: TRBV9
cdr3_aa: CASSVSLSGRMNEQFF

j_call: TRBJ1-5
d_call: TRBD1
clone_size: .
v_call: TRBV6-1
cdr3_aa: CASRDGTGVQPQHF

j_call: TRBJ1-5
d_call: .
clone_size: .
v_call: TRBV6-1
cdr3_aa: CASSERGFNQPQHF

j_call: TRBJ1-4
d_call: .
clone_size: .
v_call: TRBV9
cdr3_aa: CASSGRANEKLFF

j_call: TRBJ1-5
d_call: TRBD1
clone_size: few
v_call: TRBV5-6
cdr3_aa: CASSLQGAGYQPQHF

j_call: TRBJ2-1
d_call: TRBD2
clone_size: .
v_call: TRBV11-2
cdr3_aa: CASSLERPGLGNEQFF

j_call: TRBJ1-1
d_call: .
clone_size: .
v_call: TRBV7-2
cdr3_aa: CASSSRGAGGTEAFF

j_call: TRBJ2-5
d_call: .
clone_size: .
v_call: TRBV5-1
cdr3_aa: CAGSLGTSSETQYF

j_call: TRBJ1-2
d_call: TRBD1
clone_size: .
v_call: TRBV28
cdr3_aa: CASTQTGANYGYTF

j_call: TRBJ1-2
d_call: .
clone_size: .
v_call: TRBV6-5
cdr3_aa: CASSLGRTSYGYTF

j_call: TRBJ1-2
d_call: TRBD1
clone_size: .
v_call: TRBV5-4
cdr3_aa: CASSLGTGSQIYGYTF

j_call: TRBJ1-5
d_call: TRBD1
clone_size: .
v_call: TRBV28
cdr3_aa: CASSWRQGYSNQPQHF

j_call: TRBJ2-7
d_call: .
clone_size: few
v_call: TRBV2
cdr3_aa: CASRLESYEQYF

j_call: TRBJ2-3
d_call: .
clone_size: .
v_call: TRBV30
cdr3_aa: CAWAGGRTDTQYF

j_call: TRBJ2-3
d_call: TRBD2
clone_size: .
v_call: TRBV10-3
cdr3_aa: CAIKGIAGVPDTQYF

j_call: TRBJ2-1
d_call: TRBD1
clone_size: .
v_call: TRBV27
cdr3_aa: CASSPWTGTGAYNEQFF

j_call: TRBJ1-5
d_call: TRBD1
clone_size: .
v_call: TRBV15
cdr3_aa: CATSRTGDNQPQHF

j_call: TRBJ1-4
d_call: TRBD1
clone_size: .
v_call: TRBV5-4
cdr3_aa: CASSRQTGGVRKLFF

j_call: TRBJ1-3
d_call: .
clone_size: .
v_call: TRBV6-5
cdr3_aa: CASSYSRQGAGNTIYF

j_call: TRBJ1-5
d_call: .
clone_size: .
v_call: TRBV7-6
cdr3_aa: CARIKIETESPSNQPQHF

j_call: TRBJ1-5
d_call: .
clone_size: .
v_call: TRBV7-9
cdr3_aa: CASSLVSGSGEEAQHF

j_call: TRBJ1-1
d_call: .
clone_size: few
v_call: TRBV6-1
cdr3_aa: CASRSGTMNTEAFF

j_call: TRBJ1-2
d_call: .
clone_size: .
v_call: TRBV21-1
cdr3_aa: CASSKVGPNYGYTF

j_call: TRBJ1-2
d_call: .
clone_size: .
v_call: TRBV5-4
cdr3_aa: CASSRAANYGYTF

j_call: TRBJ2-7
d_call: TRBD1
clone_size: .
v_call: TRBV5-4
cdr3_aa: CASSLGQGDSYEQYF

j_call: TRBJ1-2
d_call: TRBD1
clone_size: .
v_call: TRBV30
cdr3_aa: CAFRQGKGTHYGYTF

j_call: TRBJ1-1
d_call: TRBD1
clone_size: .
v_call: TRBV6-5
cdr3_aa: CASVRETGSSEAFF

j_call: TRBJ1-4
d_call: .
clone_size: .
v_call: TRBV7-2
cdr3_aa: CASSQGTIPKEKLFF

j_call: TRBJ1-5
d_call: TRBD1
clone_size: .
v_call: TRBV7-9
cdr3_aa: CASSSWTGAYQPQHF

j_call: TRBJ2-1
d_call: .
clone_size: .
v_call: TRBV30
cdr3_aa: CAWGARGSSYNEQFF

j_call: TRBJ1-5
d_call: .
clone_size: .
v_call: TRBV2
cdr3_aa: CASRTERDQPQHF

j_call: TRBJ1-1
d_call: .
clone_size: .
v_call: TRBV29-1
cdr3_aa: CSAGNRGGMNTEAFF

j_call: TRBJ2-1
d_call: .
clone_size: .
v_call: TRBV5-4
cdr3_aa: CASSWTANEQFF

j_call: TRBJ2-7
d_call: TRBD1
clone_size: .
v_call: TRBV5-1
cdr3_aa: CASSFQGAGEQYF

j_call: TRBJ2-3
d_call: .
clone_size: few
v_call: TRBV27
cdr3_aa: CASSLTSIPSRDTQYF

j_call: TRBJ2-1
d_call: TRBD2
clone_size: once
v_call: TRBV9
cdr3_aa: CASSVTSGTSPVWDEQFF

j_call: TRBJ2-1
d_call: TRBD2
clone_size: .
v_call: TRBV10-3
cdr3_aa: CAISGRGDEQFF

j_call: TRBJ1-1
d_call: TRBD1
clone_size: .
v_call: TRBV2
cdr3_aa: CASRRGDRGPSAEAFF

j_call: TRBJ1-4
d_call: .
clone_size: few
v_call: TRBV28
cdr3_aa: CASSWAGGGYEKLFF

j_call: TRBJ2-2
d_call: .
clone_size: .
v_call: TRBV28
cdr3_aa: CASSLYGGWTGELFF

j_call: TRBJ1-6
d_call: TRBD1
clone_size: .
v_call: TRBV30
cdr3_aa: CAWRGTGESPLHF